This T cell receptor beta chain came from a study of blood T cell repertoires in COVID-19. Grouping used clinical history reported by participants in a survey and questionnaire. The CDR3 runs 15 residues. J lost 2 bases, V lost 5 bases, and 4 bases had no gene match. CDR1 is SGHTA, CDR2 FQGTGA, per germline. Libraries were prepared by immunoSEQ multiplex PCR; TCRdb keeps only in-frame clonotypes and omits some of them. Of 150,000 or so clones in the sample, 88% were seen once. The sequenced sample consisted of PBMCs or T cells enriched from blood (not recorded which). The TCR comes from a woman aged 25 to 39 with acute COVID-19. This chain joins TRBV7-3 and TRBJ2-5; 11 bases align to TRBD2. The CDR3 coding sequence is TGTGCCAGCAGCCCGGTAGCGGGAGGGCAAGAGACCCAGTACTTC. Translated: CASSPVAGGQETQYF.